This paragraph covers one T cell receptor (beta chain) sequence. Its antigen is unidentified. A junction boundary mismatches the germline segment, possibly from a read error. The sample comes from a study of cytomegalovirus exposure and HLA in healthy donors. Study at large: The approximately 120 validation repertoires were produced on the same platform as the approximately 670 repertoires of the first cohort. This was reported in a later analysis. Broader study findings: Most TCR sequences were rare, but some public TCRs occurred in many donors. In vitro confirmation showed a few CMV-associated chains to be CMV antigen specific. The listing of 150 to 200 TCR beta chains classed them as cytomegalovirus-associated.

The CDR3 has 13 residues. The germline V gene has CDR1 SGHRS and CDR2 YFSETQ. TCRdb's copy holds only in-frame clones and misses some; the assay was immunoSEQ multiplex PCR. The table shows some 230,000 clones, with 85% to 95% occurring only once. The chain is built from TRBV5-1 and TRBJ2-7, with 11 bases matching TRBD1. The sample consisted of PBMCs. This clonotype was obtained from a woman between 18 and 29 years old in good health and CMV-seronegative. CDR3: CASRLGQGDEQYF. The CDR3 nucleotides read TGCGCCAGCAGATTGGGACAGGGGGACGAGCAGTACTTC.